The 27 T cell receptor beta chains below come from one sample, sequenced in a study of blood T cell repertoires in COVID-19. Data came from immunoSEQ multiplex PCR; TCRdb stores just in-frame clones and leaves some out. This sample has approximately 210,000 clones, with roughly 87% found just once. Material for sequencing was peripheral blood. The receptors come from a man aged 35-49 years with active or convalescent COVID-19.

CDR3: CASSEFPGGLSGNTIYF. The CDR3 DNA is TGTGCCAGCAGTGAATTCCCAGGGGGTCTTTCTGGAAACACCATATATTTT. The rearrangement uses TRBV25-1 and TRBJ1-3; 7 bases line up with TRBD1. Germline V gene sequence: CDR1 MGHDK, CDR2 SYGVNS. The CDR3 runs 17 residues. The V gene end was trimmed by 1 base and the J gene end by 1 base; junction bases not matched to a gene: 7. Looking up the rest from reference TRBV25-1 and TRBJ1-3 gives the full variable domain: EADIYQTPRYLVIGTGKKITLECSQTMGHDKMYWYQQDPGMELHLIHYSYGVNSTEKGDLSSESTVSRIRTEHFPLTLESARPSHTSQYLCASSEFPGGLSGNTIYFGEGSWLTVV.

The rearrangement links TRBV5-4 to TRBJ1-4; unclear D gene. Germline V gene sequence: CDR1 SGHNT, CDR2 YYREEE (reference sequence). The CDR3 is 15 residues long. V was pared by 5 bases and J by 3 bases, with 14 bases between. CDR3 bases: TGTGCCAGCAGTCGTACTGGCGGTTCTAATGAAAAACTGTTTTTT. This translates into CASSRTGGSNEKLFF.

V usage is TRBV27 and J usage is TRBJ1-5; TRBD1 is a possible D gene (5 bases). This CDR3 region has 14 residues. Germline CDR1 is MNHEY and CDR2 is SMNVEV (reference sequence). The V end was cut by 3 bases, the J end by 3 bases, with 9 bases between. In DNA form, the CDR3 reads TGTGCCAGCAGTTTGTCTGGACACAATCAGCCCCAGCATTTT. Translating it yields CASSLSGHNQPQHF.

This clone came up once. This rearrangement joins TRBV11-2 to TRBJ2-7; D not certain. The CDR3 is made up of 12 amino acids. CDR1 SGHAT and CDR2 FQNNGV come from the germline V gene. Trimming left V 6 bases short and J 3 bases short, with 9 bases between. The CDR3: CASRARVYEQYF. The CDR3 DNA sequence: TGTGCCAGCAGGGCCCGGGTCTACGAGCAGTACTTC.

The chain is built from TRBV7-3 and TRBJ2-3, with 14 positions matching TRBD2. Germline V CDR1 and CDR2: SGHTA, FQGTGA. The length of the CDR3 is 16 residues. The V gene end was trimmed by 5 bases and the J gene end by 5 bases; junction bases not matched to a gene: 6. The CDR3 DNA reads as TGTGCCAGCAGCGAGACTAGCGGGAGGGCCGTAGATACGCAGTATTTT. Its protein is CASSETSGRAVDTQYF.

The V call is TRBV21-1, the J call TRBJ2-3; TRBD1 was called by the table and not checked on the DNA. TRBV21-1 is deemed a pseudogene. This CDR3 spans 15 amino acids. CDR3 in DNA: TGTGCCAGCAGTTCAGGACAGCACTGCACAGATACGCAGTATTTT. The encoded protein is CASSSGQHCTDTQYF.

The chain links TRBV19 to TRBJ1-1; 9 bases fit TRBD1. The CDR3 runs 14 residues. Per the germline V gene, CDR1 is LNHDA and CDR2 is SQIVND (reference sequence). J lost 3 bases, V lost 5 bases, and 4 bases had no gene match. CDR3 bases: TGTGCCAGTAGTGCCGGGACAGGGCACACTGAAGCTTTCTTT. This encodes CASSAGTGHTEAFF.

J is TRBJ1-2 and V is TRBV5-1; D uncertain. The CDR3 covers 16 residues. Germline CDR1 is SGHRS and CDR2 is YFSETQ. The germline V and J ends were trimmed by 3 bases and 0 bases, with 15 bases remaining between them. The CDR3 sequence: CASSSSGAGSNYGYTF. The CDR3 DNA is TGCGCCAGCAGCTCCTCCGGCGCAGGTTCTAACTATGGCTACACCTTC.

The chain uses TRBV2 and TRBJ2-3, with TRBD2 matching over 10 bases. Germline CDR1 SNHLY, CDR2 FYNNEI. The length of the CDR3 is 16 residues. Germline trimming cut 2 bases from V and 3 bases from J; bases unmatched to any gene: 5. The CDR3 spells CASSETVAGGTDTQYF. The CDR3 nucleotides read TGTGCCAGCAGTGAAACGGTAGCGGGGGGTACAGATACGCAGTATTTT.

This chain joins TRBV19 and TRBJ2-7, with 13 bases aligning to TRBD2. The CDR3 totals 15 residues. Looked up from germline, CDR1 is LNHDA and CDR2 is SQIVND (reference sequence). V lost 4 bases and J lost 2; bases outside the gene matches: 2. The CDR3 region is CASSTGLAGTYEQYF. The CDR3 coding sequence is TGTGCCAGTAGTACGGGACTAGCGGGGACCTACGAGCAGTACTTC.

In its sample, this clone was seen once. This chain connects TRBV4-1 to TRBJ2-1, with 8 nucleotides matching TRBD2. Germline assignment: CDR1 MGHRA and CDR2 YSYEKL. CDR3 length: 15 amino acids. The V segment lost 3 bases and the J segment 3 bases; nucleotides outside the gene matches: 4. The CDR3 DNA follows: TGCGCCAGCAGCCAGTTTAGCGGGGACTACAATGAGCAGTTCTTC. It is translated as CASSQFSGDYNEQFF.

The V call is TRBV7-9, the J call TRBJ2-3; D remains unclear. Germline lookup yields CDR1 SEHNR and CDR2 FQNEAQ (reference sequence). The CDR3 loop spans 16 amino acids. Trimming removed 1 base at V and 0 bases at J, with 11 bases between. CDR3 sequence reads: CASSLVVVTSTDTQYF. In DNA form, the CDR3 reads TGTGCCAGCAGCTTAGTCGTTGTTACTAGCACAGATACGCAGTATTTT.

The genes are TRBV5-1 and TRBJ1-1; 8 bases line up with TRBD1. Germline-derived CDR1 and CDR2 are SGHRS and YFSETQ. V dropped 4 bases and J dropped 4; count of bases not matched to a gene: 3. The CDR3 has 13 residues. The CDR3 bases are TGCGCCAGCAGCCCGACAGGGGCCACTGAAGCTTTCTTT. As protein: CASSPTGATEAFF.

CDR3 sequence reads: CASSLLLGVNEQFF. The DNA for the CDR3 is TGTGCCAGCAGTTTACTGTTAGGGGTCAATGAGCAGTTCTTC. The chain has TRBV27 and TRBJ2-1, with a possible D match to TRBD1 (5 bases). Germline CDR1 is MNHEY and CDR2 is SMNVEV (reference sequence). The CDR3 extends over 14 amino acids. V gave up 2 bases and J gave up 6 bases, with 11 bases separating them.

A single count supports this clone. Other DNA sequences of this sample code for an identical CDR3. The chain has TRBV5-6 and TRBJ2-1; 10 nucleotides match TRBD2. J gave up 5 bases and V 1 base, and 3 bases lay outside the gene matches. This CDR3 spans 15 amino acids. CDR1 is SGHDT and CDR2 is YYEEEE in the germline V gene. CDR3 residues: CASSLTSGVNNEQFF. CDR3 DNA sequence: TGTGCCAGCAGCTTGACTAGCGGGGTGAACAATGAGCAGTTCTTC.

The chain recombines TRBV7-8 with TRBJ2-7; D perhaps matches TRBD1 (6 bases). The CDR3 covers 15 residues. With 4 bases removed from V and 0 bases from J, the gap between germline ends came to 13 bases. Germline CDR1 and CDR2: SGHVS and FQNEAQ. The CDR3 spells CASSSTGKGSYEQYF. In DNA form, the CDR3 reads TGTGCCAGCAGCTCAACAGGGAAAGGCTCCTACGAGCAGTACTTC. The full variable domain, with the rest looked up from reference TRBV7-8 and TRBJ2-7, is GAGVSQSPRYKVAKRGQDVALRCDPISGHVSLFWYQQALGQGPEFLTYFQNEAQLDKSGLPSDRFFAERPEGSVSTLKIQRTQQEDSAVYLCASSSTGKGSYEQYFGPGTRLTVT.

The CDR3 sequence: CASSLYFTGGGEAFF. The CDR3 DNA reads TGTGCCAGCAGCCTGTACTTCACAGGGGGCGGTGAAGCTTTCTTT. This chain links TRBV5-4 with TRBJ1-1; 9 bases fit TRBD1. The CDR3 totals 15 residues. CDR1 SGHNT and CDR2 YYREEE come from the germline V gene (reference sequence). V gave up 4 bases and J gave up 7 bases; unmatched junction bases: 11.

The chain recombines TRBV6-1 with TRBJ1-5; D ambiguous. V was cut by 3 bases and J by 0 bases, with 9 bases left in between. This CDR3 comprises 15 residues. Germline V gene lookup returns CDR1 MNHNS and CDR2 SASEGT. DNA for the CDR3: TGTGCCAGCAGTGACCCGGTATTTAGCAATCAGCCCCAGCATTTT. Translated: CASSDPVFSNQPQHF.

V usage is TRBV19 and J usage is TRBJ1-1; weak D call: TRBD1 (5 bases). Trimming stripped 7 bases from V and 0 bases from J, with 12 bases between. CDR3 length equals 14 residues. The germline V gene has CDR1 LNHDA and CDR2 SQIVND (reference sequence). The CDR3 loop reads CASKGLLMNTEAFF. CDR3 nucleotide sequence: TGTGCCAGTAAGGGGCTGCTCATGAACACTGAAGCTTTCTTT.

This chain connects TRBV27 to TRBJ2-7, with D hard to call. The V gene's germline CDR1 is MNHEY and CDR2 SMNVEV (reference sequence). V dropped 5 bases and J dropped 2 bases, with 13 bases sitting between them. This CDR3 is built from 14 residues. CDR3 in DNA: TGTGCCAGCAGTCCCCTTGGCCTAGCCTACGAGCAGTACTTC. It codes for CASSPLGLAYEQYF.

The V call is TRBV19, the J call TRBJ1-2, with TRBD1 identical over 7 bases. The CDR3 has 14 residues. The germline V gene encodes CDR1 LNHDA and CDR2 SQIVND (reference sequence). J gave up 8 bases and V 1 base, and 7 bases lay outside the gene matches. The CDR3 DNA sequence: TGTGCCAGTAGTATAGGTGGCAGGGGGTACGGCTACACCTTC. Amino acid sequence: CASSIGGRGYGYTF.

The V call is TRBV9, the J call TRBJ1-1; 7 positions match TRBD1. The CDR3 contains 18 residues. Germline trimming cut 3 bases from V and 7 bases from J; bases unmatched to any gene: 21. Germline CDR1 is SGDLS and CDR2 is YYNGEE. The CDR3 DNA is TGTGCCAGCAGCGGCGGAGGGGAGACAGGGCGGTTATTGGGTGAAGCTTTCTTT. Translated, it gives CASSGGGETGRLLGEAFF.

The chain uses TRBV19 and TRBJ2-7, with D possibly TRBD1 on 6 matching bases. V lost 1 base and J lost 3, with 10 bases in between. This CDR3 is 14 amino acids long. CDR1 and CDR2 (germline): LNHDA, SQIVND (reference sequence). CDR3 sequence: CASSIGGTNYEQYF. The CDR3 bases are TGTGCCAGTAGTATAGGGGGGACAAACTACGAGCAGTACTTC.

The chain employs TRBV4-2 and TRBJ1-4; TRBD1 agrees at 8 bases. V dropped 2 bases and J dropped 0; count of bases not matched to a gene: 2. Germline CDR1 is LGHNA and CDR2 is YNFKEQ. The CDR3 has 16 residues. The CDR3 region has the DNA TGTGCCAGCAGCCAAACAGGGGGGGCAACTAATGAAAAACTGTTTTTT. Translation: CASSQTGGATNEKLFF.

This sequence joins TRBV5-4 and TRBJ2-7; 7 bases are shared with TRBD1. Germline V CDR1 and CDR2: SGHNT, YYREEE (reference sequence). The length of the CDR3 is 15 residues. V was clipped by 5 bases and J by 0 bases; unmatched bases: 8. This CDR3 is CASRGDRASSYEQYF. CDR3 sequence (DNA): TGTGCCAGCAGGGGCGACAGGGCTAGCTCCTACGAGCAGTACTTC.

This chain connects TRBV5-1 to TRBJ1-6; 8 bases are a match to TRBD1. CDR1 and CDR2 (germline): SGHRS, YFSETQ. The junction had 5 bases not matched to a gene; V was cut back by 4 bases and J by 5 bases. The CDR3 totals 15 residues. CDR3 in DNA: TGCGCCAGCAGCCCAGGGGGCTTAGATAATTCACCCCTCCACTTT. The encoded protein is CASSPGGLDNSPLHF.

The J gene is TRBJ1-2, the V gene TRBV18; D is undetermined. The V end lost 3 bases, the J end lost 8 bases, and 13 bases lay between the germline ends. This CDR3 has 13 residues. Germline V gives CDR1 KGHSH, CDR2 LQKENI. CDR3 sequence reads: CASSPPGYHGYTF. Written as DNA, the CDR3 is TGTGCCAGCTCACCCCCGGGGTATCACGGCTACACCTTC.